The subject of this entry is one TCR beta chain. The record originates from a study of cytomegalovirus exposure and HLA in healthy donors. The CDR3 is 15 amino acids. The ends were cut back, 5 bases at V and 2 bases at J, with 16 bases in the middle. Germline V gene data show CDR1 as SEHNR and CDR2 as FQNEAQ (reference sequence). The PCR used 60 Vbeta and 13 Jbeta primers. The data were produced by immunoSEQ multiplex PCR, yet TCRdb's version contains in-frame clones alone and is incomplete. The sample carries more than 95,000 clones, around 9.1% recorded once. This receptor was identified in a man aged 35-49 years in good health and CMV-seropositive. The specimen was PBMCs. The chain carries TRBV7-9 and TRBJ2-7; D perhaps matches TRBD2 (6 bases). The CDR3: CASSTTGDLAYEQYF. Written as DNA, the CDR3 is TGTGCCAGCAGCACAACGGGGGACTTAGCCTACGAGCAGTACTTC. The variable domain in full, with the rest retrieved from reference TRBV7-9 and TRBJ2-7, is DTGVSQNPRHKITKRGQNVTFRCDPISEHNRLYWYRQTLGQGPEFLTYFQNEAQLEKSRLLSDRFSAERPKGSFSTLEIQRTEQGDSAMYLCASSTTGDLAYEQYFGPGTRLTVT.